This passage covers 18 T cell receptor beta chains from one sample sequenced in a study of cytomegalovirus exposure and HLA in healthy donors. Sequencing used immunoSEQ multiplex PCR; TCRdb keeps in-frame clones, though not all of them. The sample has about 190,000 clones; more than 70% are singletons. Specimen: PBMCs. The receptor source for this set is a woman between 18 and 29 years old in good health and CMV-seronegative.

The chain is built from TRBV7-2 and TRBJ2-2; 10 nucleotides match TRBD2. Germline CDR1 is SGHTA and CDR2 is FQGNSA. The CDR3 loop spans 17 amino acids. V dropped 4 bases and J dropped 3; count of bases not matched to a gene: 8. The CDR3 DNA reads TGTGCCAGCAGCTCCCCCCCGACTAGCGGGTACACCGGGGAGCTGTTTTTT. Its translation is CASSSPPTSGYTGELFF.

The chain combines TRBV7-8 with TRBJ1-4; 10 bases line up with TRBD1. The ends lost 5 bases at V and 12 bases at J; junction bases unmatched: 9. Germline V lookup: CDR1 SGHVS, CDR2 FQNEAQ. The CDR3 contains 14 residues. CDR3 in DNA: TGTGCCAGCAGCGCGGGGACAGGGGTCGTTCAACTGTTTTTT. Protein product: CASSAGTGVVQLFF.

The J gene is TRBJ1-1, the V gene TRBV6-5; D gene ambiguous. V was cut by 5 bases and J by 11 bases, with 15 bases left in between. CDR1 and CDR2 (germline): MNHEY, SVGAGI. The CDR3 has 12 amino acids. The CDR3 protein is CASSPRGAGAFF. CDR3 DNA: TGTGCCAGCAGTCCCCGGGGAGCCGGGGCTTTCTTT.

V usage is TRBV2 and J usage is TRBJ2-2; D perhaps matches TRBD1 (6 bases). In germline, CDR1 is SNHLY, CDR2 FYNNEI. Trimming pared 5 bases from V and 9 bases from J, leaving 19 bases between. The CDR3 sequence is 15 residues long. CDR3 sequence: CASSPSGASRRELFF. The CDR3 nucleotides are TGTGCCAGCAGTCCATCAGGGGCTAGTCGCCGGGAGCTGTTTTTT.

The genes are TRBV4-2 and TRBJ2-3; 7 nucleotides match TRBD1. Per germline, CDR1 LGHNA and CDR2 YNFKEQ. Germline trimming cut 0 bases from V and 5 bases from J; bases unmatched to any gene: 8. The CDR3 is made up of 16 amino acids. CDR3 loop: CASSQDPGQNIDTQYF. The CDR3 DNA reads TGTGCCAGCAGCCAAGATCCGGGACAGAACATAGATACGCAGTATTTT.

CDR3 DNA sequence: TGTGCCAGCAGCACAGGGACAGGTCCGTACAATGAGCAGTTCTTC. Amino acids: CASSTGTGPYNEQFF. The rearrangement uses TRBV13 and TRBJ2-1, with 8 bases that match TRBD1. J gave up 4 bases and V 5 bases, and 7 bases lay outside the gene matches. The CDR3 consists of 15 residues. From germline, CDR1 is PRHDT and CDR2 FYEKMQ (reference sequence).

This clone was picked up a small number of times. The chain employs TRBV5-4 and TRBJ2-7, with a possible D match to TRBD1 (5 bases). The germline V gene has CDR1 SGHNT and CDR2 YYREEE (reference sequence). Trimming took 7 bases from V and 2 from J, leaving 13 bases between them. The CDR3 runs to 13 residues. The CDR3 is CASQMDITYEQYF. Written as DNA, the CDR3 is TGTGCCAGCCAGATGGACATCACCTACGAGCAGTACTTC.

The genes are TRBV9 and TRBJ1-3; weak D call: TRBD1 (6 bases). Germline V CDR1 and CDR2: SGDLS, YYNGEE. Between the trimmed V and J ends, which lost 4 bases and 0 bases, there was a span of 20 bases. The CDR3 spans 18 residues. The DNA of the CDR3 is TGTGCCAGCAGCACGCCTCGGGGGGGCGGAAGCTCTGGAAACACCATATATTTT. As protein: CASSTPRGGGSSGNTIYF.

This chain connects TRBV4-2 to TRBJ2-3; 10 nucleotides line up with TRBD2. Germline V gives CDR1 LGHNA, CDR2 YNFKEQ. Trimming took 0 bases from V and 6 from J; bases not matched to a gene: 9. This CDR3 is built from 17 residues. This CDR3 reads CASSQDLQRGGMDTQYF. The CDR3 DNA reads as TGTGCCAGCAGCCAAGATCTCCAGCGGGGGGGCATGGATACGCAGTATTTT.

This chain joins TRBV13 and TRBJ2-2, with a tentative D call TRBD2 (6 bases). The CDR3 is 15 residues long. V was pared by 8 bases and J by 5 bases, with 18 bases between. In germline, CDR1 is PRHDT, CDR2 FYEKMQ (reference sequence). In DNA, the CDR3 is TGTGCCAGCGGGCTGGGGCGCGGGATTACCGGGGAGCTGTTTTTT. Encoded protein: CASGLGRGITGELFF.

V and J are TRBV13 and TRBJ2-5, with 8 bases fitting TRBD2. Germline loops: CDR1 PRHDT, CDR2 FYEKMQ (reference sequence). Losses at the gene ends were 2 bases for V and 5 bases for J; bases not matched to a gene: 10. The CDR3 contains 16 residues. DNA of the CDR3: TGTGCCAGCAGCTTACGAGCGGGAGTTGGTACGGAGACCCAGTACTTC. This gives the protein CASSLRAGVGTETQYF.

The rearrangement uses TRBV27 and TRBJ2-5, with D maybe TRBD1 (6 bases). The CDR3 covers 17 residues. Between the trimmed V and J ends, which lost 3 bases and 2 bases, there was a span of 19 bases. CDR1 and CDR2 (germline): MNHEY, SMNVEV (reference sequence). The CDR3 DNA reads TGTGCCAGCAGTTTTCTTGGGTCCCGGGACAATCAAGAGACCCAGTACTTC. Translated, it gives CASSFLGSRDNQETQYF.

The V gene is TRBV2, the J gene TRBJ2-3; D may be TRBD2 (5 bases). This CDR3 is built from 15 residues. Per the germline V gene, CDR1 is SNHLY and CDR2 is FYNNEI. The V end was cut by 4 bases, the J end by 1 base, with 12 bases between. CDR3 region: CASSGEVEGTDTQYF. The CDR3 DNA is TGTGCCAGCAGTGGTGAGGTGGAGGGCACAGATACGCAGTATTTT.

The chain links TRBV5-1 to TRBJ2-5; D is unclear. Per germline, CDR1 SGHRS and CDR2 YFSETQ. V was shortened by 4 bases and J by 0 bases, with 4 bases between the two germline ends. The CDR3 runs to 12 residues. The CDR3 here is CASSLDQETQYF. DNA of the CDR3: TGCGCCAGCAGCCTAGACCAAGAGACCCAGTACTTC.

This chain uses TRBV6-6 with TRBJ1-1, with D perhaps matching TRBD1 (6 bases). Germline V lookup: CDR1 MNHNY, CDR2 SVGAGI (reference sequence). V lost 6 bases and J lost 4, with 15 bases in between. CDR3 size: 14 residues. The CDR3 DNA reads TGTGCCAGCAGACACGGGGGGGCAGGCACTGAAGCTTTCTTT. It encodes CASRHGGAGTEAFF.

The chain combines TRBV25-1 with TRBJ1-2; D is ambiguous. This CDR3 has 13 residues. V was clipped by 6 bases and J by 6 bases, with 14 bases between them. Per germline, CDR1 MGHDK and CDR2 SYGVNS. The chain's CDR3 is CASSPGGFDGYTF. Written as DNA, the CDR3 is TGTGCCAGCAGCCCCGGAGGTTTTGATGGCTACACCTTC.

This chain joins TRBV5-6 and TRBJ1-2; possible D gene TRBD1, 5 bases. The V gene lost 4 bases and the J gene lost 6 bases, with 10 bases spanning the gap. CDR1 SGHDT and CDR2 YYEEEE come from the germline V gene. CDR3 length: 12 amino acids. The chain's CDR3 is CASSLRVDGYTF. The CDR3 nucleotides are TGTGCCAGCAGCCTCAGGGTAGATGGCTACACCTTC.

The chain joins TRBV5-6 to TRBJ2-7; 9 bases fit TRBD1. V was clipped by 4 bases and J by 6 bases; unmatched bases: 5. Germline V gene data show CDR1 as SGHDT and CDR2 as YYEEEE. The CDR3 totals 13 residues. The DNA for the CDR3 is TGTGCCAGCAGCATCAACAGGGGGCTCGAGCAGTACTTC. Protein sequence: CASSINRGLEQYF.